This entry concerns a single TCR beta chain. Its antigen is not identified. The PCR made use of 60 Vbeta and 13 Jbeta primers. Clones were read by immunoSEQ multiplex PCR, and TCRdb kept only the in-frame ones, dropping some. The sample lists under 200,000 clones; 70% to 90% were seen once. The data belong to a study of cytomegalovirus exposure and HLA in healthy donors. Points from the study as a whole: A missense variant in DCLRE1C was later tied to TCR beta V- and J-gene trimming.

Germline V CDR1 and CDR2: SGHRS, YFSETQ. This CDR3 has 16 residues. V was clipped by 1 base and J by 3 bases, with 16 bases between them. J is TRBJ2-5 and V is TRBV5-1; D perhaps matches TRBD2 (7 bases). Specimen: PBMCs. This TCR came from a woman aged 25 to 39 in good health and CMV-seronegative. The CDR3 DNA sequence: TGCGCCAGCAGCTTGTACGGGGGGCCTCAGAAAGAGACCCAGTACTTC. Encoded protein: CASSLYGGPQKETQYF.